The entry below gives a single TCR beta chain sequence along with its context. The clone's antigen remains unknown. No much larger clonotype is one base removed from it; base qualities were not supplied. The source of the sample is a study of shared clonotypes between healthy human individuals (dated by TCRdb to 2018 to 2020). For the study in its entirety: Two women and a few men aged 18 to 49 years were included in the cohort. To estimate repertoire size and how much clonotypes are shared between individuals, the study performed deep sequencing of blood TCR repertoires from five healthy adults. Per donor, three plates each were used for CD4 naive and CD4 memory, two for CD8 naive, and one for CD8 memory. Different laboratories and diverse techniques were used to prepare libraries and sequence TCR repertoires, to increase sequencing depth and limit assay-specific biases. Per donor, leukapheresis produced somewhere between about 0.94 and 9 billion PBMCs. What the work shows at the level of the full study, not this receptor alone: Compared with non-shared clonotypes, clonotypes shared by all four sorted-subset donors had higher generation probabilities. Sampling was restricted to blood, and TCR repertoires in tissues likely differ from the TCR repertoires found in blood. Even with the large sequencing depth, rarefaction of the sorted-subset datasets indicated that sequencing was incomplete. Pairwise subsampling led to the expectation that sequencing depth would affect the degree of clonotype sharing among donors. When several donors were compared, the shared fraction of clonotypes was around 5% for naive CD4, less than 4% for naive CD8, more than 2% for memory CD4, and 0.3% to 0.5% for memory CD8. Estimated clonotype richness was generally larger for naive than for memory subsets. The small number of donors limited the genetic and exposure-history diversity represented.

Relative to germline, V is missing 7 bases and J is missing 5 bases, with 13 bases of the junction outside any gene match. CDR1 and CDR2, looked up from the germline V gene, are MNHNS and SASEGT. The CDR3 contains 15 residues, cysteine and phenylalanine counted. Kept here is only the CDR3 DNA, which spans 45 bases and is read in frame from base 1. TCR CDR3 regions were amplified from genomic DNA by multiplex PCR using the deep immunoSEQ assay. Extracted genomic DNA from each cell subset was spread evenly across all wells of several immunoSEQ 96-well plates, with each plate serving as a replicate. For sorted subsets, 200 ng of genomic DNA, equivalent to 25,000 to 30,000 T cell genomes, went into each replicate PCR. The purified libraries were quantified using a Qubit 3.0 fluorometer, sized with a Bioanalyzer 2100, and then quantified again using the KAPA Library Quantification kit. Each immunoSEQ 96-well plate was sequenced on its own single-read 150-cycle Illumina NextSeq 550 flow cell. For the original study's pipeline: Because only junctional sequences without quality scores were contained in the immunoSEQ output, filtering matching that applied to full-length reads could not be performed. Sequences were annotated with PyIR, a Python wrapper for IgBLAST v1.9, and V/J genes and CDR3 were assigned using IMGT germline references. Reads were filtered out if the reads had weak V/J assignments (E-value above 1e-6), no CDR3, stop codons, out-of-frame junctions, or ambiguous translated residues. V3J clonotypes were defined as sequences sharing the same inferred V gene, J gene, and CDR3 amino acid sequence. Percentage overlap between repertoires was computed as shared unique clonotypes divided by the size of the smaller repertoire. Richness of each repertoire was evaluated using RTK rarefaction, the Chao1 estimator, and Recon v2.1 estimates of unobserved clonotypes. Generation probabilities for all TCRbeta clonotypes obtained by the gDNA method from several donors were computed using OLGA. The source is immuneACCESS, and TCRdb retained only in-frame sequences with V and J called. Part of the clones is not carried over; for the studies checked, unresolved V genes explain less than half of this, and the remainder is unexplained. For V, J and clone size, that table is used; D and trimming come from the DNA. The sample data list 1.6 million or so clones, and about 98.5% of these were observed just once. Over 0.3% of the sample lies in the top ten.

Donors were healthy HIV-negative adults with no recently reported acute infections or vaccinations. Only Caucasian adults living in Nashville, Tennessee, USA were represented among the donors. Magnetic negative selection was used to enrich CD4+ T cells, after which naive cells were positively selected on CD45RA and the negative fraction became the memory subset. Blood was obtained by leukapheresis, after which PBMCs were separated by Ficoll-Histopaque density gradient centrifugation and cryopreserved in liquid nitrogen vapor phase. Analytical flow cytometry was used to check the purity and quantity of every magnetically sorted T cell population. Genomic DNA was isolated from every sorted fraction and measured by UV absorbance on a Nanodrop 2000c.

The receptor chain draws on TRBV6-1 and TRBJ2-5; the junction holds 7 bases that match TRBD2. This receptor was obtained from a young man in good health. The sequenced sample was naive CD4+ T cells sorted from blood. The sample's cell subset or site label is to be understood as: CD45RA+ positively selected. This receptor has the CDR3 CASTLSRGVWETQYF. Here is the DNA: TGTGCCAGCACTCTGTCCCGGGGGGTGTGGGAGACCCAGTACTTC.